This TCR beta chain was identified during a study of tumor and adjacent non-tumor tissue in lung cancer. Overall study results and limits: In normal lung, the top 100 clones were significantly more dominant than in tumor. Shorter survival was associated with higher TCR diversity in tumors.

The length of the CDR3 is 14 residues. V was cut by 3 bases and J by 2 bases, with 10 bases left in between. CDR1 SGHAT and CDR2 FQNNGV come from the germline V gene. RNA was extracted from bulk tissue without any cell sorting. This non-tumor lung sample came from over 3 cm beyond the tumor edge. Between August and November 2014, newly diagnosed, chemotherapy-naive lung cancer patients underwent thoracic surgery in China. As concerns this clonotype: What it binds is unknown. The missing conserved phenylalanine or tryptophan at the end of this CDR3 makes a read error likely.

TCRbeta libraries were built with three rounds of nested PCR, modified from ARM-PCR. MiXCR was run by TCRdb on the multiplex PCR reads, yielding one entry per CDR3 protein. The sample yields around 74,000 distinct CDR3 sequences, under 70% seen once. The clonotype was recovered from a woman aged 45-65 years with non-small cell lung cancer. This chain joins TRBV11-2 and TRBJ2-5; a possible D gene is TRBD2 (5 bases). The source material was distant non-tumor lung tissue. In nucleotides, the CDR3 is TGTGCCAGCAGCTTTGTACGGGAACAAGAGACCCAGTACTTA. The encoded protein is CASSFVREQETQYL.